This T cell receptor (beta chain) was captured in a study of identical twins. The study, taken as a whole, reports: Abundant beta clonotypes from cord blood bore fewer insertions; memory repertoires lacked this pattern. Findings came from cross-sectional statistics, without long-term follow-up of donors.

V trimming: 8 bases; J trimming: 6 bases; junction bases outside the gene matches: 11. Germline V lookup: CDR1 SEHNR, CDR2 FQNEAQ (reference sequence). This CDR3 is built from 14 residues. Points on this clonotype: The antigen is undetermined.

TCRdb itself ran the 5' RACE reads through MiXCR, one entry per CDR3 protein. Among 1.5 million to 2 million distinct CDR3 sequences listed, about 30% were seen once. Source material: cord blood. The rearrangement links TRBV7-9 to TRBJ1-2, with TRBD1 matching over 8 bases. This TCR derives from a newborn girl in good health. CDR3 nucleotides: TGTGCCAGCGCCGGGGCAGGGGGCTTTAATGGCTACACCTTC. Translation: CASAGAGGFNGYTF.